A selection of T cell receptor beta chains follows, all from one sample in a study of naive and memory T cell subsets. MiXCR was run by TCRdb on the UMI-ligation and nested PCR reads, yielding one entry per CDR3 protein. The sample records around 93,000 distinct CDR3 sequences, roughly 10% being singletons. Sequencing was performed on naive CD4+ T cells from blood. Receptor source: a human donor in good health. Both conserved end residues are part of each CDR3. A D gene is named only where the DNA matches it firmly. Size tells how often a clone was seen (once, few, many) or the class of an expanded clone, and some rows leave it out.

CDR3aa | CDR3nt | v_gene | abundance | j_gene | d_gene
CASSQTGTGELFF | TGTGCCAGCAGCCAAACAGGGACGGGGGAGCTGTTTTTT | TRBV12-3/TRBV12-4 | few | TRBJ2-2 | .
CASNPRGGREKLFF | TGTGCCAGCAACCCCAGGGGAGGGCGAGAAAAACTGTTTTTT | TRBV12-3/TRBV12-4 | . | TRBJ1-4 | .
CATRTSGDGANVLTF | TGTGCCACCCGAACCTCAGGGGATGGGGCCAACGTCCTGACTTTC | TRBV19 | few | TRBJ2-6 | .
CASSQDMGRRSYEQYF | TGTGCCAGCAGCCAAGACATGGGGAGAAGGTCCTACGAGCAGTACTTC | TRBV4-2 | few | TRBJ2-7 | .
CASSQQGSPRFSEQYF | TGTGCCAGCAGCCAGCAGGGATCGCCGCGTTTTAGCGAGCAGTACTTC | TRBV27 | many | TRBJ2-7 | .
CASHSSPSNQPQHF | TGTGCCTCCCACAGTTCTCCTAGCAATCAGCCCCAGCATTTT | TRBV6-1 | . | TRBJ1-5 | .
CSARARRTGLNIQYF | TGCAGTGCTAGAGCTCGAAGGACAGGGCTGAACATTCAGTACTTC | TRBV20-1 | many | TRBJ2-4 | TRBD1
CASSNPTGLPYEQYF | TGTGCCAGCAGCAACCCAACAGGGCTTCCCTACGAGCAGTACTTC | TRBV7-2 | many | TRBJ2-7 | .
CASSYSRETTEAFF | TGTGCCAGCAGTTACTCGAGGGAGACGACTGAAGCTTTCTTT | TRBV6-6 | few | TRBJ1-1 | .
CASVRQANEKLFF | TGTGCCAGCGTTCGACAGGCCAATGAAAAACTGTTTTTT | TRBV12-3/TRBV12-4 | once | TRBJ1-4 | .
CSARARPRDVSGANVLTF | TGCAGTGCTAGAGCCAGGCCCCGGGACGTCTCTGGGGCCAACGTCCTGACTTTC | TRBV20-1 | many | TRBJ2-6 | .
CSGYDGAYEQYF | TGCAGCGGATACGACGGTGCCTACGAGCAGTACTTC | TRBV29-1 | many | TRBJ2-7 | .
CASSPQLAGVETQYF | TGTGCTAGCAGCCCCCAACTAGCGGGAGTAGAGACCCAGTACTTC | TRBV7-7 | . | TRBJ2-5 | TRBD2
CATTPGTGIDTQYF | TGTGCCACTACACCCGGGACAGGGATTGATACGCAGTATTTT | TRBV18 | . | TRBJ2-3 | TRBD1
CASRGNSGETQYF | TGTGCCAGCAGGGGGAACTCGGGGGAGACCCAGTACTTC | TRBV2 | . | TRBJ2-5 | .
CASSLGQNDSPLHF | TGTGCCAGCAGCTTGGGACAGAATGATTCACCCCTCCACTTT | TRBV11-3 | . | TRBJ1-6 | TRBD1
CSATPGTSANEQFF | TGCAGTGCTACCCCCGGGACTAGCGCAAATGAGCAGTTCTTC | TRBV20-1 | . | TRBJ2-1 | TRBD2
CAETGWKGYGYTF | TGTGCCGAAACGGGCTGGAAGGGCTATGGCTACACCTTC | TRBV25-1 | . | TRBJ1-2 | .
CSAKELGSGQFF | TGCAGTGCTAAGGAATTAGGGAGTGGCCAGTTCTTC | TRBV20-1 | . | TRBJ2-1 | .
CASRDTNTGELFF | TGTGCCAGCAGGGACACAAACACCGGGGAGCTGTTTTTT | TRBV12-3/TRBV12-4 | . | TRBJ2-2 | .
CASRQTRDRHNEQFF | TGTGCCAGCAGGCAAACCCGGGACAGACACAATGAGCAGTTCTTC | TRBV2 | many | TRBJ2-1 | TRBD1
CASSLEGYRLDTQYF | TGTGCCAGCAGCTTAGAAGGGTACCGCCTCGATACGCAGTATTTT | TRBV7-9 | . | TRBJ2-3 | .
CSASKQETYYGYTF | TGCAGTGCTAGTAAGCAGGAGACCTACTATGGCTACACCTTC | TRBV20-1 | many | TRBJ1-2 | .
CASTPVVTYEQYF | TGTGCCAGCACCCCGGTCGTGACCTACGAGCAGTACTTC | TRBV28 | many | TRBJ2-7 | .
CASSFMGAGYGYTF | TGTGCCAGCAGCTTCATGGGTGCGGGGTACGGCTACACCTTC | TRBV7-2 | . | TRBJ1-2 | .
CASSEAGVYEQYF | TGTGCCAGCAGTGAAGCGGGGGTCTACGAGCAGTACTTC | TRBV25-1 | few | TRBJ2-7 | TRBD2
CSARTGGGSEQYF | TGCAGTGCTAGGACAGGGGGCGGGAGCGAGCAGTACTTC | TRBV20-1 | many | TRBJ2-7 | TRBD1
CASSLTGVGEAFF | TGTGCCAGCAGCTTGACAGGGGTCGGTGAAGCTTTCTTT | TRBV7-2 | many | TRBJ1-1 | TRBD1
CATSESGRSQETQYF | TGTGCCACCAGCGAATCCGGACGGAGTCAAGAGACCCAGTACTTC | TRBV24-1 | few | TRBJ2-5 | .
CAWIPGTGHGGEQYF | TGTGCCTGGATACCCGGGACAGGGCACGGGGGCGAGCAGTACTTC | TRBV30 | . | TRBJ2-7 | TRBD1
CASLGDHQETQYF | TGTGCCAGCCTAGGGGATCATCAAGAGACCCAGTACTTC | TRBV7-2 | few | TRBJ2-5 | .
CASSPNRGVGANVLTF | TGTGCCAGCAGCCCGAACAGGGGAGTCGGGGCCAACGTCCTGACTTTC | TRBV7-8 | many | TRBJ2-6 | TRBD1
CATSRDRISYEQYF | TGTGCCACCAGCAGAGACCGGATCTCCTACGAGCAGTACTTC | TRBV15 | few | TRBJ2-7 | .
CASRPGTGGYIRNPEAFF | TGTGCCAGCAGGCCCGGGACAGGGGGCTATATCAGGAACCCTGAAGCTTTCTTT | TRBV12-3/TRBV12-4 | . | TRBJ1-1 | TRBD1
CASSTIQLAGREDTQYF | TGTGCCAGCAGTACCATCCAACTAGCGGGCCGGGAGGATACGCAGTATTTT | TRBV28 | . | TRBJ2-3 | TRBD2
CASSPDSYNEQFF | TGTGCCAGCTCACCAGACAGCTACAATGAGCAGTTCTTC | TRBV18 | . | TRBJ2-1 | .
CSARVGGGGYTDTQYF | TGCAGTGCTAGAGTAGGGGGCGGGGGCTACACAGATACGCAGTATTTT | TRBV20-1 | few | TRBJ2-3 | .
CASSPKTSGGSYNEQFF | TGTGCCAGCAGTCCCAAGACTAGCGGGGGGTCCTACAATGAGCAGTTCTTC | TRBV6-4 | . | TRBJ2-1 | TRBD2
CASSAPYEQYF | TGTGCCAGCAGCGCCCCGTACGAGCAGTACTTC | TRBV25-1 | few | TRBJ2-7 | .
CASSQDQGEAYEQYF | TGCGCCAGCAGCCAAGATCAGGGCGAAGCCTACGAGCAGTACTTC | TRBV4-3 | few | TRBJ2-7 | .
CASSEFEDIQYF | TGTGCCAGCAGTGAATTTGAAGACATTCAGTACTTC | TRBV6-1 | few | TRBJ2-4 | .
CSARGSAATEQYF | TGCAGTGCTAGAGGCTCGGCCGCGACCGAGCAGTACTTC | TRBV20-1 | many | TRBJ2-7 | .